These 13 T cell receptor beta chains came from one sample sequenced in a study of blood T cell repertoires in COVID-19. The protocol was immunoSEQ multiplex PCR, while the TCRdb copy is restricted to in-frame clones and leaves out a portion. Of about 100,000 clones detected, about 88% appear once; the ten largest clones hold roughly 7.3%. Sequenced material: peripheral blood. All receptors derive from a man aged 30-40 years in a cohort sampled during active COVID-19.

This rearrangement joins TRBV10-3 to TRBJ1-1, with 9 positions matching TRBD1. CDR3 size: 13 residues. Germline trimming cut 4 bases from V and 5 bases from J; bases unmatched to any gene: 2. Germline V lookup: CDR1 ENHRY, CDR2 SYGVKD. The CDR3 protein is CAISGDRETEAFF. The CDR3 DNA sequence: TGTGCCATCAGTGGGGACAGGGAGACTGAAGCTTTCTTT.

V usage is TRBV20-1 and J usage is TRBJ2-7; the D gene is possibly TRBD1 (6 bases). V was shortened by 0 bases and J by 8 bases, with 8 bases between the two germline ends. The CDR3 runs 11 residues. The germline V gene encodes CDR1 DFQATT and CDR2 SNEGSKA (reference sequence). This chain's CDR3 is CSAREQGKQYF. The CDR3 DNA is TGCAGTGCTAGAGAGCAGGGGAAGCAGTACTTC.

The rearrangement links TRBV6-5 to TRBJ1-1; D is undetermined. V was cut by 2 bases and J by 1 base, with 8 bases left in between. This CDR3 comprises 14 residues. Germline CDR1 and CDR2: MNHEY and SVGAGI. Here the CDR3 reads CASSYDRRNTEAFF. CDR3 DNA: TGTGCCAGCAGTTACGACCGGAGGAACACTGAAGCTTTCTTT.

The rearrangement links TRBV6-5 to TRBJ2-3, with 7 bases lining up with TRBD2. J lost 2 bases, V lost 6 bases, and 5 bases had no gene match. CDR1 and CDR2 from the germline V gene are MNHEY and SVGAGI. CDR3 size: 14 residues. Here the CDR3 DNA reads TGTGCCAGCAGCTGGGACTACCTCACAGATACGCAGTATTTT. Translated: CASSWDYLTDTQYF.

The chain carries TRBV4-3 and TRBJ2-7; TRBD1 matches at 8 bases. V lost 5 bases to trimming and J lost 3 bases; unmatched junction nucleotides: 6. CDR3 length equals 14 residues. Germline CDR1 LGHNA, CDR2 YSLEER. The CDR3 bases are TGCGCCAGCAGCTCTGGCACAGGGGGCTACGAGCAGTACTTC. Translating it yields CASSSGTGGYEQYF.

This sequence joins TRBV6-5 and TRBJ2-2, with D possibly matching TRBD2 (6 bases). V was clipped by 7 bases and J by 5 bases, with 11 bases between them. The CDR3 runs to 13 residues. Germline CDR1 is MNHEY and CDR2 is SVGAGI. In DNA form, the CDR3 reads TGTGCCAGCATACGGGAGCAGACCGGGGAGCTGTTTTTT. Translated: CASIREQTGELFF.

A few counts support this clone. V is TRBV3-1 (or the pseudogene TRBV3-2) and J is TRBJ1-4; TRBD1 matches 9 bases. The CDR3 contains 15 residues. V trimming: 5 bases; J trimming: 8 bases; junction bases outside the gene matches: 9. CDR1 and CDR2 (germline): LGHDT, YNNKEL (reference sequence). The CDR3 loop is CASSFGQGRREKLFF. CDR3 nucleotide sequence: TGTGCCAGCAGCTTCGGACAGGGGCGTAGGGAAAAACTGTTTTTT.

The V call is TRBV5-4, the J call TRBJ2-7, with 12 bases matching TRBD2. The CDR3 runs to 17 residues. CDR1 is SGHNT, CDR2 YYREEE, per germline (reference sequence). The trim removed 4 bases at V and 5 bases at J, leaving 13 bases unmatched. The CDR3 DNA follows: TGTGCCAGCAGCCTGACTAGCGGGGGCTACGGGTTGGACGAGCAGTACTTC. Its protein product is CASSLTSGGYGLDEQYF. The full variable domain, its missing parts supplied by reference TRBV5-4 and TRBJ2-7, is ETGVTQSPTHLIKTRGQQVTLRCSSQSGHNTVSWYQQALGQGPQFIFQYYREEENGRGNFPPRFSGLQFPNYSSELNVNALELDDSALYLCASSLTSGGYGLDEQYFGPGTRLTVT.

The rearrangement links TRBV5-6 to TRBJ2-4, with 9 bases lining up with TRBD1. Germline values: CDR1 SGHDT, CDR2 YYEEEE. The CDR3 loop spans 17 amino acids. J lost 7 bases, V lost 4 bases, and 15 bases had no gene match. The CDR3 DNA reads TGTGCCAGCAGCGGCACTGCCGGGACAGGGTCTGGCAACATTCAGTACTTC. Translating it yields CASSGTAGTGSGNIQYF. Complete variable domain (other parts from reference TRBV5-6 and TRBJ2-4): DAGVTQSPTHLIKTRGQQVTLRCSPKSGHDTVSWYQQALGQGPQFIFQYYEEEERQRGNFPDRFSGHQFPNYSSELNVNALLLGDSALYLCASSGTAGTGSGNIQYFGAGTRLSVL.

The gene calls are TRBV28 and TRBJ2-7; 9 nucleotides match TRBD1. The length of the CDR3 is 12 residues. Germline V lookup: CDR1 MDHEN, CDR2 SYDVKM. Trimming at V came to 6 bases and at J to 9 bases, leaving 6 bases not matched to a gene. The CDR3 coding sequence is TGTGCCAGCAGGTCCGGGACAGGGCTGCAGTACTTC. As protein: CASRSGTGLQYF.

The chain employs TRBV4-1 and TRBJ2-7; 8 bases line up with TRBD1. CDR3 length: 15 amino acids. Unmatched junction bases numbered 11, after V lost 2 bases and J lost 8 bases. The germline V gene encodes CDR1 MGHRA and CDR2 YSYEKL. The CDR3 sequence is CASSQSMRDRGKQYF. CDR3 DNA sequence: TGCGCCAGCAGCCAATCAATGCGCGACAGGGGTAAGCAGTACTTC.

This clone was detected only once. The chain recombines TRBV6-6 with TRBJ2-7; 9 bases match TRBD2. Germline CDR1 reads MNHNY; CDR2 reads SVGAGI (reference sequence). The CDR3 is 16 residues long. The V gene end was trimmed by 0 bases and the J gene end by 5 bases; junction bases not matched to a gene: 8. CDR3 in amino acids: CASSYSWTSATNEQYF. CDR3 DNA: TGTGCCAGCAGTTACTCATGGACTAGCGCGACGAACGAGCAGTACTTC.

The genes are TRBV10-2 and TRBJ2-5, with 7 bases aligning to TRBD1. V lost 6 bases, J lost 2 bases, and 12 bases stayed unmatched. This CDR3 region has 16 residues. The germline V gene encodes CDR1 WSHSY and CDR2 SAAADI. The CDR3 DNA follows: TGCGCCAGCAGCCCGGAGCCGGGACAGCGTCAAGAGACCCAGTACTTC. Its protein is CASSPEPGQRQETQYF.